The 11 T cell receptor beta chains below come from one sample, sequenced in a study of cytomegalovirus exposure and HLA in healthy donors. A multiplex PCR was run with 60 Vbeta primers and 13 Jbeta primers. Assay: immunoSEQ multiplex PCR; the TCRdb copy retains only in-frame clones and omits some. The sample has around 210,000 clones; the top ten hold less than 1%. Material for sequencing was PBMCs. Receptors were obtained from a woman aged 30 to 39 in good health and CMV-seropositive.

The V and J genes are TRBV4-1 and TRBJ1-5; maybe TRBD1 (6 bases). Trimming cost V 1 base and J 5 bases, with 18 bases left between them. Germline-derived CDR1 and CDR2 are MGHRA and YSYEKL. CDR3 length: 17 residues. The CDR3 spells CASSQAPGQGDYQPQHF. CDR3 DNA: TGCGCCAGCAGCCAAGCTCCGGGACAAGGGGATTATCAGCCCCAGCATTTT.

This rearrangement joins TRBV5-6 to TRBJ1-5; 8 positions match TRBD1. The junction had 11 bases not matched to a gene; V was cut back by 4 bases and J by 5 bases. The CDR3 runs 16 residues. Looked up from germline, CDR1 is SGHDT and CDR2 is YYEEEE. CDR3 nucleotide sequence: TGTGCCAGCAGCCCAAGCCTGGCAGGGGGCGATCAGCCCCAGCATTTT. This translates into CASSPSLAGGDQPQHF.

The gene calls are TRBV18 and TRBJ2-7; D not resolved. The CDR3 is made up of 14 amino acids. Trimming removed 0 bases from V and 3 bases from J, with 9 bases in between. The germline V gene has CDR1 KGHSH and CDR2 LQKENI. As DNA, the CDR3 is TGTGCCAGCTCACCACCGTCCCCTTACTACGAGCAGTACTTC. Translation: CASSPPSPYYEQYF.

The gene calls are TRBV27 and TRBJ2-6; the D is unclear. The CDR3 contains 14 residues. Between the trimmed V and J ends, which lost 5 bases and 0 bases, there was a span of 5 bases. The germline gives CDR1 MNHEY, CDR2 SMNVEV (reference sequence). CDR3 DNA sequence: TGTGCCAGCAGTCCCGGCTCTGGGGCCAACGTCCTGACTTTC. It specifies CASSPGSGANVLTF. The complete variable domain, with remaining parts taken from reference TRBV27 and TRBJ2-6, reads EAQVTQNPRYLITVTGKKLTVTCSQNMNHEYMSWYRQDPGLGLRQIYYSMNVEVTDKGDVPEGYKVSRKEKRNFPLILESPSPNQTSLYFCASSPGSGANVLTFGAGSRLTVL.

The chain carries TRBV5-8 and TRBJ1-5, with 11 bases that match TRBD1. Germline CDR1 and CDR2: SGHTS and YDEGEE. V lost 2 bases to trimming and J lost 4 bases; unmatched junction nucleotides: 2. The CDR3 is 15 amino acids. As DNA, the CDR3 is TGTGCCAGCAGCTTAGGACAGGGGGCTAATCAGCCCCAGCATTTT. Its translation is CASSLGQGANQPQHF.

V usage is TRBV7-2 and J usage is TRBJ2-3, with a possible D match to TRBD2 (5 bases). The germline V gene has CDR1 SGHTA and CDR2 FQGNSA. This CDR3 region has 13 residues. Trimming removed 5 bases at V and 4 bases at J, with 10 bases between. CDR3 bases: TGTGCCAGCAGCCCACCGGGGTCAGATACGCAGTATTTT. Translated, it gives CASSPPGSDTQYF.

The chain is built from TRBV6-1 and TRBJ1-2; D perhaps matches TRBD1 (5 bases). The CDR3 contains 14 residues. The germline V gene encodes CDR1 MNHNS and CDR2 SASEGT. The V end was cut by 1 base, the J end by 5 bases, with 11 bases between. CDR3 residues: CASSEGVGTYGYTF. Here the CDR3 DNA reads TGTGCCAGCAGTGAAGGTGTCGGGACTTATGGCTACACCTTC.

This chain links TRBV6-5 with TRBJ1-1; no clear D. CDR1 MNHEY and CDR2 SVGAGI come from the germline V gene. The CDR3 is 12 residues long. V lost 0 bases and J 10 bases, leaving 9 bases between the germline ends. The CDR3 sequence: CASSYSSPGAFF. The CDR3 DNA reads as TGTGCCAGCAGTTACTCGAGCCCAGGAGCTTTCTTT.

The chain combines TRBV28 with TRBJ2-2; no firm D call. Germline V lookup: CDR1 MDHEN, CDR2 SYDVKM. V lost 7 bases and J 0 bases, leaving 15 bases between the germline ends. This CDR3 region has 16 residues. The CDR3 sequence: CASTYLGLSNTGELFF. DNA for the CDR3: TGTGCCAGCACTTACCTGGGCCTCTCGAACACCGGGGAGCTGTTTTTT.

V usage is TRBV4-3 and J usage is TRBJ2-3; 7 positions agree with TRBD2. J gave up 1 base and V 0 bases, and 7 bases lay outside the gene matches. The CDR3 covers 17 residues. Per germline, CDR1 LGHNA and CDR2 YSLEER. Here the CDR3 reads CASSQEIRGGGTDTQYF. The CDR3 DNA reads as TGCGCCAGCAGCCAAGAGATAAGGGGAGGGGGCACAGATACGCAGTATTTT.

The CDR3, as DNA: TGCGCCAGTTCAGTTTCCTTGAACACCGGGGAGCTGTTTTTT. Translated: CASSVSLNTGELFF. J is TRBJ2-2 and V is TRBV5-1, with D hard to call. Per germline, CDR1 SGHRS and CDR2 YFSETQ. The CDR3 has 14 amino acids. The ends were cut back, 8 bases at V and 1 base at J, with 12 bases in the middle.